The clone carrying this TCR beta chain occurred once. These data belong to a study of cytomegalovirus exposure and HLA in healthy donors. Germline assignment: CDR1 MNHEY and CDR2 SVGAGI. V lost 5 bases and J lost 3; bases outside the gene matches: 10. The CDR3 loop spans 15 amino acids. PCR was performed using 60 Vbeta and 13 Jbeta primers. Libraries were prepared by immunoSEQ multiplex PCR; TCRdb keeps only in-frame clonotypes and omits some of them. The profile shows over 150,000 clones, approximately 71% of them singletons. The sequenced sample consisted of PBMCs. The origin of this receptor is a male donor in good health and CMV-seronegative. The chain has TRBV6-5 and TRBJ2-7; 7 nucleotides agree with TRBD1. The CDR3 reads CASSTTGALVYEQYF. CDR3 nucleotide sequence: TGTGCCAGCAGTACCACAGGGGCATTGGTCTACGAGCAGTACTTC.